This TCR beta chain was retrieved from a study of T cells in Graves' hyperthyroidism and ophthalmopathy. Broader study findings: Most clonotypes expanded in thyroid above 0.001 were likewise present in blood.

No progression to ophthalmopathy during 18 months of follow-up defined stable disease. Germline V gene data show CDR1 as MNHEY and CDR2 as SVGEGT. The CDR3 loop spans 15 amino acids. Trimming shortened V by 2 bases and J by 0 bases, and 11 bases separated the two germline ends. TCR beta CDR3 regions were amplified from RNA transcripts. HTBI primers were employed in a first-round RT-PCR of the TCR CDR3. A single record per CDR3 protein comes from TCRdb applying MiXCR to the multiplex PCR reads. The sample records approximately 430,000 distinct CDR3 sequences, around 14% being singletons. This clonotype was observed many times. Its antigen remains unidentified.

The sequenced sample consisted of blood. The receptor was isolated from a woman between 18 and 29 years old with Graves' hyperthyroidism. The chain employs TRBV6-2 or TRBV6-3 and TRBJ2-7, with a possible D match to TRBD2 (5 bases). The CDR3 DNA follows: TGTGCCAGCAGTTACGAGGTTGGGAGCTCCTACGAGCAGTACTTC. This sequence encodes CASSYEVGSSYEQYF.